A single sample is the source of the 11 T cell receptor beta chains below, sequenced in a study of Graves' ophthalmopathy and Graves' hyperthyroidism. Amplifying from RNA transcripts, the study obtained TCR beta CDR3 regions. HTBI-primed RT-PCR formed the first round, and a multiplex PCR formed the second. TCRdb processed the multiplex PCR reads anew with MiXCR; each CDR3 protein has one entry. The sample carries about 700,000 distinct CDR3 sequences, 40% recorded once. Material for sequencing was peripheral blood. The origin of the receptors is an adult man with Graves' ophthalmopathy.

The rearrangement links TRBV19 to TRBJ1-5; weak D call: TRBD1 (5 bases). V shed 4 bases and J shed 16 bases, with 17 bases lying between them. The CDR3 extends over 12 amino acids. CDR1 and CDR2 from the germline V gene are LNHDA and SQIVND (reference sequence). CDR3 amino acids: CASSTSQGRRHF. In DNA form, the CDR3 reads TGTGCCAGTAGTACATCGCAGGGCAGGAGACATTTT.

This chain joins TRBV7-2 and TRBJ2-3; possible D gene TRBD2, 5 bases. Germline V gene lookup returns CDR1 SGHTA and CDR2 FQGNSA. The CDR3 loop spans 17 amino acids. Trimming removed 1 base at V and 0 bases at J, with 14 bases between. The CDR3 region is CASSLGRADGSTDTQYF. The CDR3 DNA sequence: TGTGCCAGCAGCTTAGGGCGGGCGGACGGAAGCACAGATACGCAGTATTTT.

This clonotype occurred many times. The CDR3 protein is CSVPHGRYEQYF. In nucleotides, the CDR3 is TGCAGCGTTCCTCATGGAAGATACGAGCAGTACTTC. The chain combines TRBV29-1 with TRBJ2-7; D unresolved. This CDR3 has 12 amino acids. CDR1 SQVTM and CDR2 ANQGSEA come from the germline V gene. V was pared by 5 bases and J by 4 bases, with 12 bases between.

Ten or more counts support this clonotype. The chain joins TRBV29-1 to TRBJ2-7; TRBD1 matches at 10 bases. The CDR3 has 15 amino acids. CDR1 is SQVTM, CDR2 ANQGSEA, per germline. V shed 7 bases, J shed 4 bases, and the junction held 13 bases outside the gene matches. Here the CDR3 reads CSALSPRTGGYEQYF. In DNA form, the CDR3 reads TGCAGCGCCCTCTCTCCGAGGACAGGGGGGTACGAGCAGTACTTC.

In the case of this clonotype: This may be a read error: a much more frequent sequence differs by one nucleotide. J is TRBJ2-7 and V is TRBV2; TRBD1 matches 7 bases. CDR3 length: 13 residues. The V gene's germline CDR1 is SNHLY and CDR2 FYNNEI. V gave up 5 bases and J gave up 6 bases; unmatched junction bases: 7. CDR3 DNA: TGTGCCAGCAGTCCGACAGGGTATTCCGAGCAGTACTTC. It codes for CASSPTGYSEQYF.

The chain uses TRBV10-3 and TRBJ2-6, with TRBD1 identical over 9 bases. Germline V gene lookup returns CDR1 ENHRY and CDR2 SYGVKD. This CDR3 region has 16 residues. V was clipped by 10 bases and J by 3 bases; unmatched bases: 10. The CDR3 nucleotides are TGTGCCAGCTCACCGGGGACAGGGTATGGGGCCAACGTCCTGACTTTC. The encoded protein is CASSPGTGYGANVLTF.

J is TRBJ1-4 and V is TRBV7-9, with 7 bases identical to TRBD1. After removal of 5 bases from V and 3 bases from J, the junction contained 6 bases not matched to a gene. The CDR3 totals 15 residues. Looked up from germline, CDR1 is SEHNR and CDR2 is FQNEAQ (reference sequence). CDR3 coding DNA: TGTGCCAGCAGCACCACGGGACAGCCTAATGAAAAACTGTTTTTT. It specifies CASSTTGQPNEKLFF.

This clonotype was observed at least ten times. The chain's CDR3 is CASSFEGGNTEAFF. The CDR3 DNA sequence: TGTGCCAGCAGTTTTGAGGGGGGCAACACTGAAGCTTTCTTT. V usage is TRBV27 and J usage is TRBJ1-1; D is perhaps TRBD1 (6 bases). The CDR3 sequence is 14 residues long. From germline, CDR1 is MNHEY and CDR2 SMNVEV (reference sequence). The V end was cut by 3 bases, the J end by 2 bases, with 10 bases between.

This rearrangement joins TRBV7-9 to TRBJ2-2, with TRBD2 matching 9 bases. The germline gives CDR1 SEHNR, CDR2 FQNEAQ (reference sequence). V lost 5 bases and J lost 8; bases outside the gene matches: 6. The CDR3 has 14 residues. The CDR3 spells CASSPIGLAGELFF. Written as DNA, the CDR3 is TGTGCCAGCAGCCCGATTGGACTAGCGGGGGAGCTGTTTTTT.

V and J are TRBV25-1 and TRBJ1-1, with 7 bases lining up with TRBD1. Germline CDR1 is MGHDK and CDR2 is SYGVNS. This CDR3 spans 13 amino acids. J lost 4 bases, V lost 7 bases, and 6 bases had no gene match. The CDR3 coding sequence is TGTGCCAGCAAATCCGGGACAGTCACTGAAGCTTTCTTT. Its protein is CASKSGTVTEAFF.

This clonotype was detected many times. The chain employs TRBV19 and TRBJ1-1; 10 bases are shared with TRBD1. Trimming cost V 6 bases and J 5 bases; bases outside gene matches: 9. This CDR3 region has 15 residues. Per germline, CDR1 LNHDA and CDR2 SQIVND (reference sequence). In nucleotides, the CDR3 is TGTGCCAGTAGCCCCCTTGGGACAGGGGTAACTGAAGCTTTCTTT. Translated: CASSPLGTGVTEAFF.